These 25 T cell receptor beta chains were all obtained from the same sample, sequenced in a study of blood T cell repertoires in COVID-19. Sequenced by immunoSEQ multiplex PCR; TCRdb stores in-frame clones only, minus some. The table records about 98,000 clones, 82% of them present only once. Specimen: peripheral blood. Receptors originate from a man aged 80 or over with acute or convalescent COVID-19.

The chain recombines TRBV18 with TRBJ2-7; possible D gene TRBD2, 5 bases. Germline CDR1 is KGHSH and CDR2 is LQKENI. This CDR3 comprises 14 residues. Trimming removed 3 bases from V and 2 bases from J, with 11 bases in between. CDR3 loop: CASSPRPEAYEQYF. In DNA form, the CDR3 reads TGTGCCAGCTCACCGCGACCGGAGGCCTACGAGCAGTACTTC.

V and J are TRBV7-2 and TRBJ1-5, with TRBD1 as a possible D gene (5 bases). The CDR3 length is 15 residues. V was cut by 3 bases and J by 5 bases, with 14 bases left in between. Germline CDR1 is SGHTA and CDR2 is FQGNSA. The CDR3 region is CASSLVVTADQPQHF. The CDR3 region has the DNA TGTGCCAGCAGCTTGGTGGTGACAGCAGATCAGCCCCAGCATTTT.

The rearrangement joins TRBV13 to TRBJ1-2; 9 bases match TRBD1. CDR3 length equals 15 residues. Germline lookup yields CDR1 PRHDT and CDR2 FYEKMQ (reference sequence). V was clipped by 4 bases and J by 6 bases; unmatched bases: 9. The CDR3 bases are TGTGCCAGCAGCTCCAACAGGGGGCCGCTGGATGGCTACACCTTC. Its translation: CASSSNRGPLDGYTF.

The chain couples TRBV3-1 (or the pseudogene TRBV3-2) to TRBJ2-5; D remains unclear. The CDR3 is made up of 11 amino acids. Per the germline V gene, CDR1 is LGHDT and CDR2 is YNNKEL (reference sequence). Trimming took 1 base from V and 9 from J, leaving 6 bases between them. The CDR3 region is CASSQVSPQYF. In DNA, the CDR3 is TGTGCCAGCAGCCAAGTATCTCCCCAGTACTTC.

This clone was picked up a small number of times. The rearrangement links TRBV28 to TRBJ2-6; D perhaps matches TRBD1 (5 bases). The CDR3 covers 17 residues. With 7 bases removed from V and 4 bases from J, the gap between germline ends came to 20 bases. Looked up from germline, CDR1 is MDHEN and CDR2 is SYDVKM. Here the CDR3 reads CASTFTGRVTGANVLTF. In nucleotides, the CDR3 is TGTGCCAGCACCTTTACAGGCAGGGTTACCGGGGCCAACGTCCTGACTTTC.

This clone occurred a few times. The rearrangement uses TRBV2 and TRBJ2-5; possible D gene TRBD1, 7 bases. The V gene lost 4 bases and the J gene lost 4 bases, with 13 bases spanning the gap. Per the germline V gene, CDR1 is SNHLY and CDR2 is FYNNEI. CDR3 size: 14 residues. As DNA, the CDR3 is TGTGCCAGCAGTGGGCGTCAGGGGGGAGAGACCCAGTACTTC. This codes for CASSGRQGGETQYF.

The chain combines TRBV27 with TRBJ2-7, with D perhaps matching TRBD2 (7 bases). CDR3 length: 13 residues. V was trimmed by 7 bases and J by 5 bases, leaving 15 bases between them. Germline V CDR1 and CDR2: MNHEY, SMNVEV (reference sequence). The CDR3 protein is CASIPPGGHEQYF. In nucleotides, the CDR3 is TGTGCCAGCATTCCTCCCGGGGGGCACGAGCAGTACTTC.

V is TRBV5-1 and J is TRBJ2-1, with 13 bases lining up with TRBD2. Looked up from germline, CDR1 is SGHRS and CDR2 is YFSETQ. This CDR3 is 16 amino acids long. V was pared by 4 bases and J by 6 bases, with 7 bases of the junction left unmatched. The CDR3 DNA sequence: TGCGCCAGCAGCGTTGGACTAGCGGGGGCCCCCAATGAGCAGTTCTTC. Amino acids: CASSVGLAGAPNEQFF.

This clone was seen just once. The chain uses TRBV10-1 and TRBJ1-1; the match to TRBD1 covers 7 bases. The germline V gene encodes CDR1 WNHNN and CDR2 SYGVQD (reference sequence). The V gene end was trimmed by 4 bases and the J gene end by 5 bases; junction bases not matched to a gene: 10. The CDR3 spans 15 residues. In DNA, the CDR3 is TGCGCCAGCAGTGGGTACAGGGGCCTAAAGACTGAAGCTTTCTTT. Translating it yields CASSGYRGLKTEAFF.

The V call is TRBV19, the J call TRBJ2-3; 9 nucleotides line up with TRBD2. The germline V gene has CDR1 LNHDA and CDR2 SQIVND (reference sequence). The CDR3 has 15 amino acids. V dropped 8 bases and J dropped 4; count of bases not matched to a gene: 10. The CDR3, as DNA: TGTGCCAGTTCCCAATTCGTAGCGGGGGCAGATACGCAGTATTTT. This gives the protein CASSQFVAGADTQYF. The full variable domain, completed using reference TRBV19 and TRBJ2-3, is DGGITQSPKYLFRKEGQNVTLSCEQNLNHDAMYWYRQDPGQGLRLIYYSQIVNDFQKGDIAEGYSVSREKKESFPLTVTSAQKNPTAFYLCASSQFVAGADTQYFGPGTRLTVL.

The chain employs TRBV6-5 and TRBJ1-4; D gene uncertain. The V end was cut by 4 bases, the J end by 7 bases, with 13 bases between. This CDR3 region has 14 residues. CDR1 is MNHEY, CDR2 SVGAGI, per germline. CDR3 in amino acids: CASSWSQSGEKLFF. DNA for the CDR3: TGTGCCAGCAGTTGGAGTCAGTCGGGTGAAAAACTGTTTTTT.

The rearrangement joins TRBV7-8 to TRBJ2-5, with TRBD2 matching 9 bases. The V gene end was trimmed by 5 bases and the J gene end by 1 base; junction bases not matched to a gene: 14. This CDR3 is built from 18 residues. CDR1 and CDR2 (germline): SGHVS, FQNEAQ. CDR3 sequence: CASSPGLAVGLLQETQYF. The CDR3 nucleotides are TGTGCCAGCAGCCCGGGACTAGCCGTTGGCCTCCTCCAAGAGACCCAGTACTTC.

The rearrangement uses TRBV7-9 and TRBJ1-1; 7 nucleotides align to TRBD1. Losses at the gene ends were 1 base for V and 6 bases for J; bases not matched to a gene: 2. From germline, CDR1 is SEHNR and CDR2 FQNEAQ (reference sequence). CDR3 size: 13 residues. CDR3 in amino acids: CASSLGDRPEAFF. CDR3 DNA: TGTGCCAGCAGCTTAGGGGACAGACCTGAAGCTTTCTTT.

V and J are TRBV28 and TRBJ1-4; D remains ambiguous. This CDR3 contains 13 residues. Trimming shortened V by 4 bases and J by 3 bases, and 6 bases separated the two germline ends. Germline loops: CDR1 MDHEN, CDR2 SYDVKM. CDR3 nucleotide sequence: TGTGCCAGCAGTTCTTCTGCTAATGAAAAACTGTTTTTT. Translating gives CASSSSANEKLFF.

The count of this clone is one. V usage is TRBV2 and J usage is TRBJ2-7, with D uncertain. This CDR3 has 14 residues. V was clipped by 4 bases and J by 3 bases, with 13 bases between them. From germline, CDR1 is SNHLY and CDR2 FYNNEI. CDR3 nucleotides: TGTGCCAGCAGTGTAAGGAAGGCTAGCTACGAGCAGTACTTC. It specifies CASSVRKASYEQYF.

This chain joins TRBV7-9 and TRBJ2-2; TRBD2 is a possible D gene (5 bases). V lost 7 bases to trimming and J lost 1 base, with 16 bases between them. The V gene's germline CDR1 is SEHNR and CDR2 FQNEAQ (reference sequence). The CDR3 has 16 amino acids. The chain's CDR3 is CASTSTRGLNTGELFF. The DNA of the CDR3 is TGTGCCAGCACCTCTACCCGGGGTCTGAACACCGGGGAGCTGTTTTTT.

The chain recombines TRBV19 with TRBJ2-5; tentatively, D is TRBD1 (5 bases). The ends were cut back, 3 bases at V and 1 base at J, with 6 bases in the middle. Germline CDR1 is LNHDA and CDR2 is SQIVND (reference sequence). This CDR3 has 13 amino acids. CDR3 residues: CASSIRVQETQYF. CDR3 DNA sequence: TGTGCCAGTAGTATCAGGGTCCAAGAGACCCAGTACTTC. Looking up the rest from reference TRBV19 and TRBJ2-5 gives the full variable domain: DGGITQSPKYLFRKEGQNVTLSCEQNLNHDAMYWYRQDPGQGLRLIYYSQIVNDFQKGDIAEGYSVSREKKESFPLTVTSAQKNPTAFYLCASSIRVQETQYFGPGTRLLVL.

V gene TRBV2 combines with J gene TRBJ1-2; TRBD1 matches at 9 bases. The CDR3 totals 15 residues. Germline V lookup: CDR1 SNHLY, CDR2 FYNNEI. V shed 6 bases and J 4 bases; nucleotides not matched to a gene: 9. CDR3 sequence reads: CASRTTGGAGYGYTF. The CDR3, as DNA: TGTGCCAGCAGAACCACAGGGGGCGCCGGCTATGGCTACACCTTC.

V and J are TRBV4-1 and TRBJ1-5, with 8 bases fitting TRBD1. Germline loops: CDR1 MGHRA, CDR2 YSYEKL. V shed 5 bases and J 0 bases; nucleotides not matched to a gene: 9. The CDR3 is 17 amino acids. DNA for the CDR3: TGCGCCAGCAGCGCTCTCAGGGGGCGGGATAGCAATCAGCCCCAGCATTTT. Residues: CASSALRGRDSNQPQHF.

The chain has TRBV5-4 and TRBJ2-1, with D tentatively TRBD2 (7 bases). This CDR3 comprises 15 residues. The germline V gene has CDR1 SGHNT and CDR2 YYREEE (reference sequence). Trimming left V 6 bases short and J 3 bases short, with 16 bases between. The CDR3, as DNA: TGTGCCAGCACCTCGGGGGGCTCGCACTACAATGAGCAGTTCTTC. Its translation is CASTSGGSHYNEQFF.

This chain uses TRBV4-3 with TRBJ2-2; TRBD1 is a possible D gene (5 bases). V lost 0 bases to trimming and J lost 5 bases, with 13 bases between them. The CDR3 contains 16 residues. The germline gives CDR1 LGHNA, CDR2 YSLEER. The CDR3 DNA sequence: TGCGCCAGCAGCCAAGATCGCGGCAGGGTAACCGGGGAGCTGTTTTTT. Its translation is CASSQDRGRVTGELFF.

The rearrangement joins TRBV29-1 to TRBJ2-7; the D gene is possibly TRBD1 (6 bases). The CDR3 loop spans 11 amino acids. CDR1 is SQVTM and CDR2 is ANQGSEA in the germline V gene. V was clipped by 5 bases and J by 6 bases, with 11 bases between them. For the CDR3, the DNA is TGCAGCGTTAAAACAGGGAGCGAGCAGTACTTC. It encodes CSVKTGSEQYF.

The rearrangement uses TRBV7-7 and TRBJ2-3; perhaps TRBD2 as D (7 bases). Deletions cut 1 base from V and 4 bases from J, with 12 bases between. CDR1 SSHAT and CDR2 FNYEAQ come from the germline V gene (reference sequence). The CDR3 has 15 residues. In DNA, the CDR3 is TGTGCCAGCAGCTTAGGGGGCGGGGGCCCAGATACGCAGTATTTT. Encoded protein: CASSLGGGGPDTQYF.

V usage is TRBV11-2 and J usage is TRBJ2-1, with D possibly being TRBD2 (5 bases). The CDR3 extends over 15 amino acids. In germline, CDR1 is SGHAT, CDR2 FQNNGV. Trimming stripped 2 bases from V and 6 bases from J, with 14 bases between. CDR3 sequence: CASSLRQKRGNEQFF. In DNA form, the CDR3 reads TGTGCCAGCAGCTTAAGGCAGAAACGGGGCAATGAGCAGTTCTTC.

The chain combines TRBV5-4 with TRBJ1-2, with a weak D call TRBD1 (6 bases). The CDR3 is made up of 14 amino acids. Germline V gives CDR1 SGHNT, CDR2 YYREEE (reference sequence). V shed 0 bases and J shed 0 bases, with 6 bases lying between them. The CDR3 bases are TGTGCCAGCAGCTTGGACAGGGCTAACTATGGCTACACCTTC. This encodes CASSLDRANYGYTF.